The clone carrying this T cell receptor beta chain was picked up a small number of times. The record originates from a study of blood T cell repertoires in COVID-19. Study details: COVID-19 samples from acute and convalescent phases originated in the United States, Italy and Spain. T cells, B-cell-depleted T cells, or PBMCs supplied cDNA or gDNA.

The V gene's germline CDR1 is MNHEY and CDR2 SVGEGT. This CDR3 region has 14 residues. V lost 6 bases to trimming and J lost 6 bases, with 15 bases between them. Original analysis: Cell counts per sample came from amplifying reference gene primers. The data were produced by immunoSEQ multiplex PCR, yet TCRdb's version contains in-frame clones alone and is incomplete. From that table come the V and J calls and clone size; the DNA was used to work out D and trimming. The profile shows 150,000 to 190,000 clones, 80% of them singletons. The clonotype originates from a man in his sixties with acute or convalescent COVID-19. V usage is TRBV6-2 or TRBV6-3 and J usage is TRBJ1-5; D remains ambiguous. Input material: peripheral blood. This chain's CDR3 is CASSPSGSSQPQHF. The DNA for the CDR3 is TGTGCCAGCAGCCCCTCGGGGTCGAGTCAGCCCCAGCATTTT.